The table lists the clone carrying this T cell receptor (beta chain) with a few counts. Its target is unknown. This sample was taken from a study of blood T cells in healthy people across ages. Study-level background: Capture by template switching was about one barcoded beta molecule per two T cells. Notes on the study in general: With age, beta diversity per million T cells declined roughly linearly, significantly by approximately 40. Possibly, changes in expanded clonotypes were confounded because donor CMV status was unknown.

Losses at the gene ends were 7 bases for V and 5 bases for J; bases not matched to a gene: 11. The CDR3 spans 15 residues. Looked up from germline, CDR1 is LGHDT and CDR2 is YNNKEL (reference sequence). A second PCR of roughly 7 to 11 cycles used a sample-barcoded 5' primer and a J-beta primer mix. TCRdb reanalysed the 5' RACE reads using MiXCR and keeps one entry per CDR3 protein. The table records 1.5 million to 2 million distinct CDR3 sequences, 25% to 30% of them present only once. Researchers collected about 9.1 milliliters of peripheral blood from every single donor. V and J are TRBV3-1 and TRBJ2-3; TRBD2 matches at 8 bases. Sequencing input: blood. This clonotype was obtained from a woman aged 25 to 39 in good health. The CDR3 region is CASTDTGGGKDTQYF. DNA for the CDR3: TGTGCCAGCACCGACACGGGCGGGGGGAAAGATACGCAGTATTTT.